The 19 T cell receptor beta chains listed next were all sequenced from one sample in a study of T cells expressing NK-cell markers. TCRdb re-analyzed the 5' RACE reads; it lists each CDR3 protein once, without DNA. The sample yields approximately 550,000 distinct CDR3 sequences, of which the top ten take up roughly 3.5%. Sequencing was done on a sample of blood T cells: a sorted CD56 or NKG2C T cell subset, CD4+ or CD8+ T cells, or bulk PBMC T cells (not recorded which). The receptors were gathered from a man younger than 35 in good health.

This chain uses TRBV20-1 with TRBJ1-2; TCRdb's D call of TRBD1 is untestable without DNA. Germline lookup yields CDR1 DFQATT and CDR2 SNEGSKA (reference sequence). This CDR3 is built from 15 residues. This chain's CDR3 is CSARDLGTENYGYTF.

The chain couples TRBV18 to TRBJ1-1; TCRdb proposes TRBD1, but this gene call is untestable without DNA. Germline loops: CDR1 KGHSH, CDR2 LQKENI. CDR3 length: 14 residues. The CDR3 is CASSPAGQGHEAFF.

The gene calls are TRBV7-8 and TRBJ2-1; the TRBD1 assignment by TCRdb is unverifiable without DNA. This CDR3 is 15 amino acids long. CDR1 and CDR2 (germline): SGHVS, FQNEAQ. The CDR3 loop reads CASSPRTAADNEQFF. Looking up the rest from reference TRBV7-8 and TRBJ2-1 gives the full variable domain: GAGVSQSPRYKVAKRGQDVALRCDPISGHVSLFWYQQALGQGPEFLTYFQNEAQLDKSGLPSDRFFAERPEGSVSTLKIQRTQQEDSAVYLCASSPRTAADNEQFFGPGTRLTVL.

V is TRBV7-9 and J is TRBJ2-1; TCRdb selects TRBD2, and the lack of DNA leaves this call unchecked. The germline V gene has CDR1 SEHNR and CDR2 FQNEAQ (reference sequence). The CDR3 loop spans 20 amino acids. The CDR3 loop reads CASSPSRGLAGGSSYNEQFF. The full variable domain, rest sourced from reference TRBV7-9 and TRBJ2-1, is DTGVSQNPRHKITKRGQNVTFRCDPISEHNRLYWYRQTLGQGPEFLTYFQNEAQLEKSRLLSDRFSAERPKGSFSTLEIQRTEQGDSAMYLCASSPSRGLAGGSSYNEQFFGPGTRLTVL.

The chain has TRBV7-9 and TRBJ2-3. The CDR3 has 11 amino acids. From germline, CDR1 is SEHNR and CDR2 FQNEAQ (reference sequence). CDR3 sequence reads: CASSRGNTQYF.

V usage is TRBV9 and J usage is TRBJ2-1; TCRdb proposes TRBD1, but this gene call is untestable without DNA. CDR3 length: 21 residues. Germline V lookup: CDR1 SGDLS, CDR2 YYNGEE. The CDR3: CASSVRSGGQSHYSSYNEQFF.

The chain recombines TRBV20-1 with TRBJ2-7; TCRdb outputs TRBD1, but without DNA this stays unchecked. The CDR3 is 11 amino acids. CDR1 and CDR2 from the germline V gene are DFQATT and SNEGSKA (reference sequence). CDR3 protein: CSREGPYEQYF.

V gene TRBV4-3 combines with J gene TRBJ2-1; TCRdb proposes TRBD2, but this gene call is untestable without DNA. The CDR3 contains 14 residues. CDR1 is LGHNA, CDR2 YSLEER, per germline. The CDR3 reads CASSQGPSGREQFF.

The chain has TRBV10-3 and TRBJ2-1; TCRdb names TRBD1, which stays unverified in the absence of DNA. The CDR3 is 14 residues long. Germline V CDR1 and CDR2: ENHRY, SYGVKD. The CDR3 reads CAITNRGLVGEQFF.

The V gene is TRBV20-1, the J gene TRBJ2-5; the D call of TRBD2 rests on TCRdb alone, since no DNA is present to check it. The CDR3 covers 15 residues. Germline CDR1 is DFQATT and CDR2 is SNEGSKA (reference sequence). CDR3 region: CSATEAGVYQETQYF.

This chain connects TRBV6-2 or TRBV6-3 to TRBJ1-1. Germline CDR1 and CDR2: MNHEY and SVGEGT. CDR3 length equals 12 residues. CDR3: CASKTLNTEAFF.

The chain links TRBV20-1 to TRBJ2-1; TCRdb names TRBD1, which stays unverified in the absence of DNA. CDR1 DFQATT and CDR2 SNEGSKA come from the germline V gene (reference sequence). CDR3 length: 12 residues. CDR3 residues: CTAAGPYNEQFF.

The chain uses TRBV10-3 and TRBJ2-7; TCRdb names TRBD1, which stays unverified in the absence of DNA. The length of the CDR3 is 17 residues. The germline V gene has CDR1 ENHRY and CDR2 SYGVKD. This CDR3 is CAISESFLGQGSYEQYF.

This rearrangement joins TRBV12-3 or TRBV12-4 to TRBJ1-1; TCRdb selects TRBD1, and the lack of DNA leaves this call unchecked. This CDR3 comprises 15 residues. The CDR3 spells CASSVTGQPNTEAFF.

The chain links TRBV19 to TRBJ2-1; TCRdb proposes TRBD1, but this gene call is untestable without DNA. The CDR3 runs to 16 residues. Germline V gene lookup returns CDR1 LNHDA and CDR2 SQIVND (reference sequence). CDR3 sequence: CASSPPGGTGRPRQFF.

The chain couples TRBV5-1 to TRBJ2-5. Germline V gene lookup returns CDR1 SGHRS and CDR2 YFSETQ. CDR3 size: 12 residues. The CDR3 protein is CASSTSIETQYF.

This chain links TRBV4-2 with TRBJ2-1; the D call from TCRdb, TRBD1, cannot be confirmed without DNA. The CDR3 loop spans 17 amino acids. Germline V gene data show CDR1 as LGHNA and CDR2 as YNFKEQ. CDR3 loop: CASSLNPGTKSLNEQFF.

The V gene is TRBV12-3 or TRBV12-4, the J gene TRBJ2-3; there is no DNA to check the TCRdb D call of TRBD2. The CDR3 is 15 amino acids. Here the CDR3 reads CASTRAGVGADTQYF.

The CDR3 loop is CAISGTGRTGNTIYF. This chain uses TRBV10-3 with TRBJ1-3; TCRdb reports TRBD1, a call that lacks DNA to check it against. This CDR3 has 15 amino acids. The germline CDR1 and CDR2 sequences are ENHRY and SYGVKD.